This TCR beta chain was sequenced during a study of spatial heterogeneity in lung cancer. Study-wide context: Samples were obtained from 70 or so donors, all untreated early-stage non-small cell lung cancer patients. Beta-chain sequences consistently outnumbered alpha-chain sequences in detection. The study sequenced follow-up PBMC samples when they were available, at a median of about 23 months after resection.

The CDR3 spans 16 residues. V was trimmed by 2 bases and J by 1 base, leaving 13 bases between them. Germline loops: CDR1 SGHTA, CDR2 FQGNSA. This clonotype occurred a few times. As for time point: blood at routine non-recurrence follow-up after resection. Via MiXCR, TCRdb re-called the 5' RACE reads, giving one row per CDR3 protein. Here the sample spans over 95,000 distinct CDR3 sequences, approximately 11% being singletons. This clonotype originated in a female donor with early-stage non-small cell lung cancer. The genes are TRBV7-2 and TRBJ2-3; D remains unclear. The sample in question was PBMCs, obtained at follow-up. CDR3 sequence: CASSLKLTDRTDTQYF. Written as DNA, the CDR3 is TGTGCCAGCAGCTTAAAATTGACGGATCGCACAGATACGCAGTATTTT.